Listed here are 23 T cell receptor beta chains from one sample, sequenced in a study of blood T cells in healthy people across ages. For the second PCR, which ran for roughly 6 to 11 cycles, a sample-barcoded 5' primer and a J-beta primer mix were used. TCRdb analysed the 5' RACE reads with MiXCR anew, one entry per CDR3 protein. The sample has roughly 1.5 million distinct CDR3 sequences; 42% are singletons. Source material: blood. These receptors all stem from a young woman in good health.

J is TRBJ2-3 and V is TRBV7-2, with TRBD2 matching over 8 bases. The J segment lost 14 bases and the V segment lost 5 bases, leaving 18 bases of the junction unmatched. CDR3 length: 15 amino acids. CDR1 and CDR2 (germline): SGHTA, FQGNSA. Written as DNA, the CDR3 is TGTGCCAGCAGCATTCCGGGACTAGTACACAGATACGCGTATTTT. As protein: CASSIPGLVHRYAYF. The variable domain in full, completed from reference TRBV7-2 and TRBJ2-3, reads GAGVSQSPSNKVTEKGKDVELRCDPISGHTALYWYRQSLGQGLEFLIYFQGNSAPDKSGLPSDRFSAERTGGSVSTLTIQRTQQEDSAVYLCASSIPGLVHRYAYFGPGTRLTVL.

The chain couples TRBV12-3 or TRBV12-4 to TRBJ2-3; D is unresolved. This CDR3 has 13 residues. The V and J ends lost 5 bases and 10 bases respectively, with 16 bases between them. The DNA of the CDR3 is TGTGCCAGCAGTAGGCAGGACCTTCTGCCGCAGTATTTT. Translating gives CASSRQDLLPQYF.

The rearrangement links TRBV5-1 to TRBJ2-1; D might be TRBD2 (5 bases). The germline V and J ends were trimmed by 2 bases and 5 bases, with 14 bases remaining between them. The CDR3 extends over 15 amino acids. Per the germline V gene, CDR1 is SGHRS and CDR2 is YFSETQ. The CDR3 DNA reads TGCGCCAGCAGCTTAGAAGCCCCGAGGGACAATGAGCAGTTCTTC. Translated: CASSLEAPRDNEQFF. The full variable domain, rest sourced from reference TRBV5-1 and TRBJ2-1, is KAGVTQTPRYLIKTRGQQVTLSCSPISGHRSVSWYQQTPGQGLQFLFEYFSETQRNKGNFPGRFSGRQFSNSRSEMNVSTLELGDSALYLCASSLEAPRDNEQFFGPGTRLTVL.

The J gene is TRBJ2-3, the V gene TRBV4-2; no clear D gene. Per the germline V gene, CDR1 is LGHNA and CDR2 is YNFKEQ. This CDR3 region has 15 residues. Trimming took 1 base from V and 0 from J, leaving 8 bases between them. The CDR3 sequence: CASSQAVYSTDTQYF. The CDR3 DNA reads as TGTGCCAGCAGCCAAGCAGTTTATAGCACAGATACGCAGTATTTT.

The chain is built from TRBV28 and TRBJ2-4; 12 positions match TRBD2. The assigned J gene may be wrong: the sequence end matches TRBJ2-7 better. The CDR3 extends over 15 amino acids. Germline V gives CDR1 MDHEN, CDR2 SYDVKM. The CDR3 nucleotides are TGTGCCAGCAGTGTCAGACTAGCGGGAGACAACGAGCAGTACTTC. Protein product: CASSVRLAGDNEQYF.

This chain joins TRBV7-9 and TRBJ2-7; no clear D. The germline V and J ends were trimmed by 5 bases and 2 bases, with 16 bases remaining between them. The germline gives CDR1 SEHNR, CDR2 FQNEAQ (reference sequence). The CDR3 is 15 amino acids. CDR3 protein: CASSATPRVPYEQYF. As DNA, the CDR3 is TGTGCCAGCAGCGCCACCCCAAGGGTCCCCTACGAGCAGTACTTC.

This chain connects TRBV12-3 or TRBV12-4 to TRBJ2-2; D may be TRBD1 (5 bases). The CDR3 covers 12 residues. V was pared by 2 bases and J by 11 bases, with 9 bases between. The CDR3 DNA sequence: TGTGCCAGCAGTTTACCAAGGGGCGAGCTGTTTTTT. Residues: CASSLPRGELFF.

The chain joins TRBV20-1 to TRBJ1-1; D ambiguous. Germline CDR1 and CDR2: DFQATT and SNEGSKA (reference sequence). The CDR3 has 13 amino acids. V lost 6 bases and J 4 bases, leaving 15 bases between the germline ends. CDR3 coding DNA: TGCAGTGCGAGTGGCGGGGATATCACTGAAGCTTTCTTT. The encoded protein is CSASGGDITEAFF.

The V gene is TRBV29-1, the J gene TRBJ2-5; D assignment may be TRBD1 or TRBD2 (5 bases each). Trimming shortened V by 7 bases and J by 11 bases, and 14 bases separated the two germline ends. The CDR3 covers 10 residues. The germline gives CDR1 SQVTM, CDR2 ANQGSEA. CDR3 coding DNA: TGCAGCGGGTGGGGGTTTGAGCAGTACTTC. This encodes CSGWGFEQYF.

This CDR3 reads CASSLIAGGANEQFF. The CDR3 DNA sequence: TGTGCCAGCAGCTTAATAGCGGGAGGAGCCAATGAGCAGTTCTTC. The V and J genes are TRBV7-3 and TRBJ2-1, with 10 positions matching TRBD2. The CDR3 is 15 residues long. Trimming took 1 base from V and 6 from J; bases not matched to a gene: 3. Germline CDR1 reads SGHTA; CDR2 reads FQGTGA. The full variable domain, rest sourced from reference TRBV7-3 and TRBJ2-1, is GAGVSQTPSNKVTEKGKYVELRCDPISGHTALYWYRQSLGQGPEFLIYFQGTGAADDSGLPNDRFFAVRPEGSVSTLKIQRTERGDSAVYLCASSLIAGGANEQFFGPGTRLTVL.

The CDR3 loop reads CASSHPPEADTQYF. In DNA, the CDR3 is TGTGCCAGCAGCCACCCGCCGGAGGCAGATACGCAGTATTTT. This rearrangement joins TRBV3-1 to TRBJ2-3; perhaps TRBD2 as D (5 bases). V lost 3 bases, J lost 4 bases, and 11 bases lay in between. Looked up from germline, CDR1 is LGHDT and CDR2 is YNNKEL (reference sequence). This CDR3 region has 14 residues.

V gene TRBV20-1 combines with J gene TRBJ2-1; tentative D call: TRBD2 (6 bases). TRBJ2-7 explains the end of the DNA better; the J call may be wrong. Germline V gene data show CDR1 as DFQATT and CDR2 as SNEGSKA (reference sequence). The CDR3 loop spans 13 amino acids. For the CDR3, the DNA is TGCAGTGCCTTTACTAGCAGACTATACGAGCAGTACTTC. Protein: CSAFTSRLYEQYF.

This clonotype was found a few times. V gene TRBV20-1 combines with J gene TRBJ1-1; D not resolved. This CDR3 contains 12 residues. The germline gives CDR1 DFQATT, CDR2 SNEGSKA (reference sequence). Trimming took off 8 bases at V and 4 bases at J, with 14 bases between the two ends. The CDR3 loop reads CSTGREGTEAFF. In DNA form, the CDR3 reads TGCAGTACGGGTAGGGAGGGCACTGAAGCTTTCTTT.

This clonotype was found a few times. The rearrangement joins TRBV6-1 to TRBJ2-3; D is possibly TRBD1 or TRBD2 (5 bases each). Germline V gives CDR1 MNHNS, CDR2 SASEGT. Trimming took off 8 bases at V and 1 base at J, with 10 bases between the two ends. This CDR3 has 13 residues. CDR3 sequence reads: CASGWDRTDTQYF. The DNA of the CDR3 is TGTGCCAGCGGTTGGGACCGCACAGATACGCAGTATTTT.

Comments on this clonotype: Germline and junction disagree at one end, which may indicate a read error. The V gene is TRBV30, the J gene TRBJ1-1, with D uncertain. The CDR3 contains 11 residues. CDR1 and CDR2 (germline): GTSNPN, SVGIG (reference sequence). The CDR3 region has the DNA TGTGCCGGGAGTGTGGGCACTGAAGCTTTCTTT. It codes for CAGSVGTEAFF.

V gene TRBV5-6 combines with J gene TRBJ2-1, with a tentative D call TRBD2 (6 bases). From germline, CDR1 is SGHDT and CDR2 YYEEEE. Trimming stripped 2 bases from V and 6 bases from J, with 15 bases between. The CDR3 has 15 residues. CDR3 loop: CASSLELAATNEQFF. CDR3 sequence (DNA): TGTGCCAGCAGCTTAGAACTAGCAGCTACCAATGAGCAGTTCTTC.

The chain couples TRBV9 to TRBJ1-2; D might be TRBD1 (6 bases). V was cut by 0 bases and J by 4 bases, with 13 bases left in between. Germline CDR1 and CDR2: SGDLS and YYNGEE. This CDR3 is built from 15 residues. CDR3 coding DNA: TGTGCCAGCAGCGTAGCTACGGGGGGGGCCTATGGCTACACCTTC. Translation gives CASSVATGGAYGYTF.

CDR3 in DNA: TGTGCCAGCACCGGGGACATTGGTCAGCCCCAGCATTTT. As protein: CASTGDIGQPQHF. V is TRBV6-2 or TRBV6-3 and J is TRBJ1-5; D perhaps matches TRBD1 (6 bases). Germline CDR1 is MNHEY and CDR2 is SVGEGT. The CDR3 is made up of 13 amino acids. V lost 7 bases to trimming and J lost 6 bases, with 13 bases between them.

V and J are TRBV20-1 and TRBJ2-1; TRBD2 aligns across 7 bases. Germline trimming cut 3 bases from V and 0 bases from J; bases unmatched to any gene: 8. There are 16 residues in the CDR3. Per germline, CDR1 DFQATT and CDR2 SNEGSKA (reference sequence). The CDR3 loop reads CSASMQGLRSYNEQFF. The CDR3 nucleotides read TGCAGTGCTAGTATGCAGGGACTACGCTCCTACAATGAGCAGTTCTTC.

The gene calls are TRBV6-2 or TRBV6-3 and TRBJ2-1; D gene uncertain. The CDR3 totals 14 residues. CDR1 is MNHEY and CDR2 is SVGEGT in the germline V gene. V dropped 7 bases and J dropped 5 bases, with 15 bases sitting between them. The CDR3 reads CASISFRLDNEQFF. The DNA of the CDR3 is TGTGCCAGCATAAGCTTCCGCCTAGACAATGAGCAGTTCTTC.

V gene TRBV6-2 or TRBV6-3 combines with J gene TRBJ2-4; D unclear. Matching the DNA end better, TRBJ2-7 makes the J call doubtful. The length of the CDR3 is 14 residues. CDR1 MNHEY and CDR2 SVGEGT come from the germline V gene. CDR3 DNA sequence: TGTGCCAGCAGCCGGCCCATCGAGACCTCCGAGCAGTACTTC. It translates to CASSRPIETSEQYF.

This rearrangement joins TRBV7-2 to TRBJ1-2, with D perhaps matching TRBD1 (6 bases). The V gene lost 1 base and the J gene lost 5 bases, with 11 bases spanning the gap. CDR3 length: 14 amino acids. The germline gives CDR1 SGHTA, CDR2 FQGNSA. The CDR3 spells CASSLDKGGYGYTF. DNA of the CDR3: TGTGCCAGCAGCTTAGATAAAGGGGGGTATGGCTACACCTTC.

V gene TRBV7-8 combines with J gene TRBJ2-7, with D perhaps TRBD2 (5 bases). Germline lookup yields CDR1 SGHVS and CDR2 FQNEAQ. Deletions cut 1 base from V and 10 bases from J, with 17 bases between. This CDR3 is 14 amino acids long. Written as DNA, the CDR3 is TGTGCCAGCAGCTTAGAAATGGGAGAGGAGGACCAGTACTTC. This sequence encodes CASSLEMGEEDQYF.